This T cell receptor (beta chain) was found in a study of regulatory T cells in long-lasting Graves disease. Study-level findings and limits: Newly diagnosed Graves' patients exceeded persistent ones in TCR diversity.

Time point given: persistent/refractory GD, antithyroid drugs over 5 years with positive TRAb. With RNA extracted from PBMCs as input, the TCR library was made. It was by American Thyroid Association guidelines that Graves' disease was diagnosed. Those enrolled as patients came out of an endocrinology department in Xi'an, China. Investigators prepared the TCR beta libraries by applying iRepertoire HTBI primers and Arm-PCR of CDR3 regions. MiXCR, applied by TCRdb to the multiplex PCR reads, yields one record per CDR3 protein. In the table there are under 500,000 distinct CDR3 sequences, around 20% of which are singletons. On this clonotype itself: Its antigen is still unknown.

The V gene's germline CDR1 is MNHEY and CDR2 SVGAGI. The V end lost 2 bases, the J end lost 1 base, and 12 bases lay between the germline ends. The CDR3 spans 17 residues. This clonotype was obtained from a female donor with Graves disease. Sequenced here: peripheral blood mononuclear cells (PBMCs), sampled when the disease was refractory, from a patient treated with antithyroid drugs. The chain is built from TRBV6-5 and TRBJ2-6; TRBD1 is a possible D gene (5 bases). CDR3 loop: CASSYVQGLSGANVLTF. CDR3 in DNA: TGTGCCAGCAGTTACGTCCAGGGCTTATCTGGGGCCAACGTCCTGACTTTC.